Below, 32 T cell receptor beta chains from the same sample are listed, as sequenced in a study of T cell responses to AZD1222 COVID-19 vaccine. The repertoire was sequenced with immunoSEQ multiplex PCR; TCRdb's copy has only in-frame clones and lacks some. The sample shows 130,000 to 150,000 clones, roughly nine tenths of them seen only once. The sequencing here drew on peripheral blood, taken 28 days after the second AZD1222 dose. The receptors originated from an adult who received the AZD1222 COVID-19 vaccine.

The chain is built from TRBV4-3 and TRBJ2-1, with TRBD2 identical over 11 bases. The CDR3 has 15 amino acids. Germline trimming cut 2 bases from V and 3 bases from J; bases unmatched to any gene: 0. Germline loops: CDR1 LGHNA, CDR2 YSLEER. The chain's CDR3 is CASSQTSGSYNEQFF. CDR3 coding DNA: TGCGCCAGCAGCCAAACTAGCGGGAGCTACAATGAGCAGTTCTTC.

The CDR3 bases are TGTGCCAGCAGCAACCAGCAGGGCCCTCAAGAGACCCAGTACTTC. It translates to CASSNQQGPQETQYF. The chain uses TRBV28 and TRBJ2-5, with TRBD1 as a possible D gene (5 bases). Germline lookup yields CDR1 MDHEN and CDR2 SYDVKM. This CDR3 is built from 15 residues. Trimming stripped 6 bases from V and 2 bases from J, with 16 bases between. Combining the CDR3 with reference TRBV28 and TRBJ2-5 gives the whole variable domain DVKVTQSSRYLVKRTGEKVFLECVQDMDHENMFWYRQDPGLGLRLIYFSYDVKMKEKGDIPEGYSVSREKKERFSLILESASTNQTSMYLCASSNQQGPQETQYFGPGTRLLVL.

The J gene is TRBJ1-3, the V gene TRBV9; a weak D match, TRBD1 (5 bases). Looked up from germline, CDR1 is SGDLS and CDR2 is YYNGEE. V lost 3 bases to trimming and J lost 1 base, with 17 bases between them. The CDR3 runs to 17 residues. In DNA, the CDR3 is TGTGCCAGCAGCGCGAGGGGAGACACGATTTCTGGAAACACCATATATTTT. Its protein is CASSARGDTISGNTIYF. Complete variable domain (other parts from reference TRBV9 and TRBJ1-3): DSGVTQTPKHLITATGQRVTLRCSPRSGDLSVYWYQQSLDQGLQFLIQYYNGEERAKGNILERFSAQQFPDLHSELNLSSLELGDSALYFCASSARGDTISGNTIYFGEGSWLTVV.

The chain couples TRBV5-1 to TRBJ2-7; D possibly corresponds to TRBD2 (5 bases). Germline V gene sequence: CDR1 SGHRS, CDR2 YFSETQ. CDR3 length: 14 amino acids. The V and J ends lost 6 bases and 2 bases respectively, with 15 bases between them. The CDR3 bases are TGCGCCAGCATGGATGAGGTAGCGCCCTACGAGCAGTACTTC. This codes for CASMDEVAPYEQYF.

This sequence joins TRBV6-2 or TRBV6-3 and TRBJ2-7; D is ambiguous. The CDR3 covers 13 residues. Trimming cost V 0 bases and J 2 bases, with 5 bases left between them. Germline-derived CDR1 and CDR2 are MNHEY and SVGEGT. The CDR3 loop reads CASSYSSPYEQYF. In DNA form, the CDR3 reads TGTGCCAGCAGTTACTCATCCCCCTACGAGCAGTACTTC.

The rearrangement uses TRBV4-2 and TRBJ2-3, with TRBD2 identical over 10 bases. The germline gives CDR1 LGHNA, CDR2 YNFKEQ. There are 17 residues in the CDR3. V lost 3 bases, J lost 6 bases, and 12 bases stayed unmatched. CDR3 coding DNA: TGTGCCAGCAGCCAGAAACTCCTAGCGGGAGTCGGGGATACGCAGTATTTT. As protein: CASSQKLLAGVGDTQYF.

This clone has just one count. The chain combines TRBV29-1 with TRBJ2-1; 10 positions agree with TRBD2. Germline CDR1 SQVTM, CDR2 ANQGSEA. V lost 6 bases and J lost 7; bases outside the gene matches: 12. This CDR3 is 15 amino acids long. The CDR3 DNA sequence: TGCAGCGTAGACCTAGCGGGAGTAGTGCGAAATGAGCAGTTCTTC. This encodes CSVDLAGVVRNEQFF.

This clone was picked up one time. The chain uses TRBV30 and TRBJ1-1; D gene ambiguous. The CDR3 contains 13 residues. The V and J ends lost 3 bases and 4 bases respectively, with 12 bases between them. The germline gives CDR1 GTSNPN, CDR2 SVGIG (reference sequence). The CDR3 nucleotides read TGTGCCTGGAGACGGGGAGGGCGCACTGAAGCTTTCTTT. Translating it yields CAWRRGGRTEAFF.

The chain carries TRBV29-1 and TRBJ2-3, with 7 bases lining up with TRBD1. The junction had 9 bases not matched to a gene; V was cut back by 0 bases and J by 0 bases. The CDR3 extends over 17 amino acids. Germline-derived CDR1 and CDR2 are SQVTM and ANQGSEA. The chain's CDR3 is CSVEDGGLTGSTDTQYF. The DNA of the CDR3 is TGCAGCGTTGAAGATGGGGGCCTGACAGGGAGCACAGATACGCAGTATTTT.

The V gene is TRBV19, the J gene TRBJ2-1; D might be TRBD2 (5 bases). The CDR3 spans 16 residues. Trimming cost V 5 bases and J 0 bases, with 14 bases left between them. Germline V gene lookup returns CDR1 LNHDA and CDR2 SQIVND (reference sequence). CDR3 region: CASSYLALSSYNEQFF. DNA for the CDR3: TGTGCCAGTAGTTATCTAGCCCTTAGCTCCTACAATGAGCAGTTCTTC.

This rearrangement joins TRBV6-2 or TRBV6-3 to TRBJ1-5; no reliable D call. Germline CDR1 is MNHEY and CDR2 is SVGEGT. The V and J ends lost 2 bases and 4 bases respectively, with 9 bases between them. The CDR3 is made up of 14 amino acids. The CDR3 DNA reads TGTGCCAGCAGTTACGTTGGGGTGAATCAGCCCCAGCATTTT. This gives the protein CASSYVGVNQPQHF.

The V call is TRBV19, the J call TRBJ1-1; D gene unclear. Deletions cut 6 bases from V and 3 bases from J, with 17 bases between. This CDR3 is built from 15 residues. The germline V gene has CDR1 LNHDA and CDR2 SQIVND (reference sequence). The DNA of the CDR3 is TGTGCCAGTAGCGTTGTGAGACTGCCGGACACTGAAGCTTTCTTT. Protein product: CASSVVRLPDTEAFF.

In its sample, this clone was seen once. The gene calls are TRBV28 and TRBJ2-5; no clear D gene. V lost 6 bases and J lost 5, with 10 bases in between. The CDR3 totals 12 residues. Germline values: CDR1 MDHEN, CDR2 SYDVKM. The CDR3 reads CASSSPMETQYF. The CDR3 DNA reads TGTGCCAGCAGCTCTCCTATGGAGACCCAGTACTTC.

The chain has TRBV3-1 (or the pseudogene TRBV3-2) and TRBJ2-3, with D tentatively TRBD1 or TRBD2 (5 bases each). Trimming took 7 bases from V and 0 from J, leaving 17 bases between them. The CDR3 loop spans 16 amino acids. Germline-derived CDR1 and CDR2 are LGHDT and YNNKEL (reference sequence). DNA for the CDR3: TGTGCCAGCATGACGACGGGACGAGGGAGCACAGATACGCAGTATTTT. It specifies CASMTTGRGSTDTQYF.

The chain joins TRBV5-1 to TRBJ1-4; 7 bases map to TRBD1. With 4 bases clipped from V and 5 bases from J, the junction kept 8 bases outside the gene matches. Germline-derived CDR1 and CDR2 are SGHRS and YFSETQ. The CDR3 has 15 residues. CDR3 protein: CASSRRTGQNEKLFF. CDR3 sequence (DNA): TGCGCCAGCAGCCGGAGGACAGGCCAGAATGAAAAACTGTTTTTT.

The V call is TRBV29-1, the J call TRBJ1-4; maybe TRBD1 (6 bases). The CDR3 spans 13 residues. Trimming took 8 bases from V and 0 from J, leaving 10 bases between them. CDR1 SQVTM and CDR2 ANQGSEA come from the germline V gene. CDR3 sequence (DNA): TGCAGCATCCGGACAGCAACTAATGAAAAACTGTTTTTT. Protein: CSIRTATNEKLFF.

This chain connects TRBV21-1 to TRBJ1-4; the D call of TRBD1 is as the table states it, not checked on the DNA. TRBV21-1 is labeled a pseudogene. This CDR3 contains 15 residues. The CDR3 protein is CASSNCPGQIEKLFF. DNA for the CDR3: TGTGCCAGCAGCAACTGTCCGGGACAGATTGAAAAACTGTTTTTT.

The chain uses TRBV7-8 and TRBJ1-5; D is perhaps TRBD1 (5 bases). Germline CDR1 is SGHVS and CDR2 is FQNEAQ. CDR3 length: 15 residues. V lost 5 bases to trimming and J lost 0 bases, with 11 bases between them. The chain's CDR3 is CASSRDSYSNQPQHF. CDR3 DNA: TGTGCCAGCAGCCGTGACAGTTATAGCAATCAGCCCCAGCATTTT.

This clone was seen only a few times. The chain is built from TRBV4-1 and TRBJ1-2; D is unresolved. The CDR3 extends over 14 amino acids. The ends were cut back, 0 bases at V and 3 bases at J, with 8 bases in the middle. Germline lookup yields CDR1 MGHRA and CDR2 YSYEKL. The DNA of the CDR3 is TGCGCCAGCAGCCAAGATCCAGTTTACTATGGCTACACCTTC. Protein: CASSQDPVYYGYTF.

CDR3 amino acids: CATSSGGSTEAFF. CDR3 DNA sequence: TGTGCCACCAGCAGCGGAGGATCCACTGAAGCTTTCTTT. The chain uses TRBV15 and TRBJ1-1, with D unresolved. This CDR3 comprises 13 residues. V was clipped by 3 bases and J by 4 bases, with 9 bases between them. Germline V gene data show CDR1 as LNHNV and CDR2 as YYDKDF (reference sequence).

This chain uses TRBV5-4 with TRBJ1-2; 7 bases are a match to TRBD1. This CDR3 contains 14 residues. V shed 2 bases, J shed 3 bases, and the junction held 4 bases outside the gene matches. CDR1 and CDR2 from the germline V gene are SGHNT and YYREEE (reference sequence). CDR3 loop: CASSFDRVDYGYTF. CDR3 coding DNA: TGTGCCAGCAGCTTTGACAGGGTGGACTATGGCTACACCTTC.

The chain combines TRBV4-3 with TRBJ2-7; TRBD2 matches 11 bases. V lost 1 base to trimming and J lost 1 base; unmatched junction nucleotides: 6. Germline V gives CDR1 LGHNA, CDR2 YSLEER. The CDR3 extends over 17 amino acids. CDR3 region: CASSQGVLAGDSYEQYF. DNA for the CDR3: TGCGCCAGCAGCCAAGGAGTACTAGCGGGAGATTCCTACGAGCAGTACTTC.

This chain uses TRBV7-3 with TRBJ1-2, with D possibly TRBD1 on 6 matching bases. V was clipped by 0 bases and J by 6 bases, with 11 bases between them. CDR3 length: 14 residues. In germline, CDR1 is SGHTA, CDR2 FQGTGA. For the CDR3, the DNA is TGTGCCAGCAGCTTAACGGCAGGGGTCGATGGCTACACCTTC. As protein: CASSLTAGVDGYTF.

This clone was counted a single time. This chain links TRBV27 with TRBJ2-1; D ambiguous. The CDR3 is 13 residues long. V was clipped by 3 bases and J by 3 bases, with 6 bases between them. Germline loops: CDR1 MNHEY, CDR2 SMNVEV (reference sequence). In DNA form, the CDR3 reads TGTGCCAGCAGTTTCGGAGACTACAATGAGCAGTTCTTC. It translates to CASSFGDYNEQFF.

This chain links TRBV19 with TRBJ2-5; 9 bases map to TRBD2. V trimming: 2 bases; J trimming: 5 bases; junction bases outside the gene matches: 6. The germline CDR1 and CDR2 sequences are LNHDA and SQIVND (reference sequence). This CDR3 comprises 15 residues. The CDR3 reads CASSITGGRGETQYF. In DNA form, the CDR3 reads TGTGCCAGTAGTATAACCGGCGGGAGGGGGGAGACCCAGTACTTC.

The rearrangement joins TRBV7-2 to TRBJ2-7; 10 bases align to TRBD2. CDR1 is SGHTA and CDR2 is FQGNSA in the germline V gene. The CDR3 is 15 residues long. The V segment lost 3 bases and the J segment 6 bases; nucleotides outside the gene matches: 8. The CDR3 DNA sequence: TGTGCCAGCAGCTTGCCTAGCGGGAGAAGCAGCGAGCAGTACTTC. Translating gives CASSLPSGRSSEQYF.

The count of this clone is one. The V gene is TRBV4-1, the J gene TRBJ1-2; 9 bases are shared with TRBD1. Trimming took 2 bases from V and 5 from J; bases not matched to a gene: 6. The CDR3 spans 15 residues. The germline V gene encodes CDR1 MGHRA and CDR2 YSYEKL. Written as DNA, the CDR3 is TGCGCCAGCAGCCAAATACAGGGGGCCGGTTATGGCTACACCTTC. It translates to CASSQIQGAGYGYTF.

CDR3 bases: TGTGCCAGCAACTCCCTAGCGGGTGATCCAGATACGCAGTATTTT. It is translated as CASNSLAGDPDTQYF. V and J are TRBV2 and TRBJ2-3, with TRBD2 matching over 8 bases. This CDR3 is 15 amino acids long. V lost 7 bases to trimming and J lost 4 bases; unmatched junction nucleotides: 10. The germline gives CDR1 SNHLY, CDR2 FYNNEI.

The chain employs TRBV9 and TRBJ1-5; a weak D match, TRBD1 (5 bases). Trimming took off 3 bases at V and 6 bases at J, with 13 bases between the two ends. The CDR3 is 14 residues long. Germline CDR1 and CDR2: SGDLS and YYNGEE. The CDR3 loop is CASSAGNEGQPQHF. Here the CDR3 DNA reads TGTGCCAGCAGCGCAGGGAATGAGGGTCAGCCCCAGCATTTT.

This chain uses TRBV19 with TRBJ1-1; D perhaps matches TRBD1 (5 bases). Per the germline V gene, CDR1 is LNHDA and CDR2 is SQIVND (reference sequence). CDR3 length: 13 residues. V was trimmed by 1 base and J by 6 bases, leaving 9 bases between them. DNA for the CDR3: TGTGCCAGTAGTATAGCGGGACGGGCTGAAGCTTTCTTT. Its protein product is CASSIAGRAEAFF.

The rearrangement links TRBV11-3 to TRBJ1-4; D not resolved. Trimming took off 5 bases at V and 6 bases at J, with 19 bases between the two ends. Germline CDR1 and CDR2: SGHNT and YENEEA. This CDR3 spans 16 amino acids. The CDR3 sequence is CASSPQSWLRDEKLFF. The DNA for the CDR3 is TGTGCCAGCAGCCCCCAGTCGTGGCTGCGAGATGAAAAACTGTTTTTT.

This sequence joins TRBV7-9 and TRBJ1-1; no clear D gene. Trimming stripped 4 bases from V and 6 bases from J, with 9 bases between. The germline gives CDR1 SEHNR, CDR2 FQNEAQ (reference sequence). This CDR3 contains 12 residues. The DNA of the CDR3 is TGTGCCAGCAGCTGGCTGGGGTCTGAAGCTTTCTTT. This gives the protein CASSWLGSEAFF.